These 8 T cell receptor beta chains share one sample of origin, sequenced in a study of blood T cells in healthy people across ages. Primed by a sample-barcoded 5' primer and a J-beta primer mix, a second PCR proceeded for roughly 6 to 12 cycles. TCRdb re-derived calls from the 5' RACE reads in MiXCR, one entry per CDR3 protein. The data show fewer than 1.5 million distinct CDR3 sequences, 42% seen once. Sequenced: blood. These receptors all stem from a woman in her late teens or twenties in good health.

Concerning this clonotype itself: A much bigger clone sits one base away, suggesting this may be a read error. The rearrangement links TRBV6-2 or TRBV6-3 to TRBJ2-7; D not certain. Germline values: CDR1 MNHEY, CDR2 SVGEGT. This CDR3 spans 12 amino acids. Between the trimmed V and J ends, which lost 9 bases and 3 bases, there was a span of 12 bases. CDR3: CARSNILYEQYF. The CDR3 nucleotides read TGTGCCAGAAGCAATATCCTCTACGAGCAGTACTTC.

The chain has TRBV28 and TRBJ2-5, with TRBD1 identical over 8 bases. The J call may not be correct, given that the DNA end is closer to TRBJ2-7. This CDR3 region has 14 residues. Germline CDR1 is MDHEN and CDR2 is SYDVKM. CDR3 DNA sequence: TGTGCCAGCACCGGGACAGGCACAAACTACGAGCAGTACTTC. Amino acids: CASTGTGTNYEQYF.

This chain uses TRBV5-1 with TRBJ2-3; 11 bases fit TRBD2. This CDR3 comprises 17 residues. CDR1 and CDR2 (germline): SGHRS, YFSETQ. Germline trimming cut 2 bases from V and 1 base from J; bases unmatched to any gene: 6. CDR3 sequence (DNA): TGCGCCAGCAGCTTCGCTAGCGGGAGGCGAGGCACAGATACGCAGTATTTT. Its protein is CASSFASGRRGTDTQYF. The variable domain in full, completed from reference TRBV5-1 and TRBJ2-3, reads KAGVTQTPRYLIKTRGQQVTLSCSPISGHRSVSWYQQTPGQGLQFLFEYFSETQRNKGNFPGRFSGRQFSNSRSEMNVSTLELGDSALYLCASSFASGRRGTDTQYFGPGTRLTVL.

On this clonotype: At one end the junction does not follow the germline gene, possibly because of a read error. The chain joins TRBV20-1 to TRBJ2-3; TRBD1 might be the D (6 bases). This CDR3 has 16 amino acids. Germline assignment: CDR1 DFQATT and CDR2 SNEGSKA (reference sequence). The CDR3 here is CSASLMGAASKDTQYF. The CDR3 DNA reads TGCAGTGCTAGTCTGATGGGGGCAGCGAGCAAAGATACGCAGTATTTT.

The J gene is TRBJ2-2, the V gene TRBV20-1; TRBD2 matches 7 bases. This CDR3 has 13 amino acids. The germline V gene encodes CDR1 DFQATT and CDR2 SNEGSKA (reference sequence). The V gene end was trimmed by 5 bases and the J gene end by 7 bases; junction bases not matched to a gene: 7. Written as DNA, the CDR3 is TGCAGTGCTCCTCGGCGGGGGTACGGGGAGCTGTTTTTT. Translation gives CSAPRRGYGELFF.

This clonotype was detected only a few times. This CDR3 is CASSYLMRELETQYF. CDR3 nucleotides: TGTGCCAGCAGCTACCTAATGCGGGAGTTAGAGACCCAGTACTTC. This rearrangement joins TRBV7-2 to TRBJ2-5, with 7 positions matching TRBD2. This CDR3 comprises 15 residues. Per the germline V gene, CDR1 is SGHTA and CDR2 is FQGNSA. Trimming removed 4 bases from V and 4 bases from J; junction bases left unmatched: 9.

Only a few counts were recorded for this clonotype. V and J are TRBV7-2 and TRBJ1-1, with D uncertain. CDR3 size: 13 residues. CDR1 and CDR2 (germline): SGHTA, FQGNSA. Trimming cost V 4 bases and J 2 bases, with 8 bases left between them. The CDR3 bases are TGTGCCAGCAGCTCTGAAGCCAACACTGAAGCTTTCTTT. This translates into CASSSEANTEAFF. The full variable domain, with the rest looked up from reference TRBV7-2 and TRBJ1-1, is GAGVSQSPSNKVTEKGKDVELRCDPISGHTALYWYRQSLGQGLEFLIYFQGNSAPDKSGLPSDRFSAERTGGSVSTLTIQRTQQEDSAVYLCASSSEANTEAFFGQGTRLTVV.

The J gene is TRBJ2-5, the V gene TRBV4-2; D is perhaps TRBD2 (6 bases). This CDR3 is built from 15 residues. The germline CDR1 and CDR2 sequences are LGHNA and YNFKEQ. Between the trimmed V and J ends, which lost 0 bases and 9 bases, there was a span of 17 bases. CDR3 in amino acids: CASSQEGQRAEAQYF. CDR3 nucleotide sequence: TGTGCCAGCAGCCAAGAAGGTCAGCGGGCGGAGGCCCAGTACTTC.